The 13 T cell receptor beta chains below all came from one sample that was sequenced in a study of post-analysis software for immune sequencing data. Findings and limits, study-wide: Five or six TRBV segments, TRBV5-6, TRBV5-1 and TRBV20-1 among them, were found more frequent in patients than controls.

TCR beta libraries were prepared from cDNA with unique molecular identifiers. TCRdb passed the PCR reads through MiXCR, listing each CDR3 protein once. This table has 430,000 or so distinct CDR3 sequences, about 39% appearing once. No antigens are known for them. Sequencing was performed on blood. All receptors come from a girl aged 2-10 years with multiple sclerosis.

The V call is TRBV28, the J call TRBJ2-6; 7 bases map to TRBD2. V lost 6 bases to trimming and J lost 2 bases; unmatched junction nucleotides: 4. Germline CDR1 is MDHEN and CDR2 is SYDVKM. The CDR3 runs 15 residues. The CDR3 loop is CASSLAGAGANVLTF. The CDR3 bases are TGTGCCAGCAGCTTGGCGGGGGCTGGGGCCAACGTCCTGACTTTC.

J is TRBJ2-7 and V is TRBV29-1; D unresolved. Germline V gene sequence: CDR1 SQVTM, CDR2 ANQGSEA. The CDR3 totals 14 residues. V was cut by 6 bases and J by 2 bases, with 17 bases left in between. As DNA, the CDR3 is TGCAGCGTCGTTGTATCTGGGTCCCCCTACGAGCAGTACTTC. Protein product: CSVVVSGSPYEQYF.

This clonotype was found a few times. The chain employs TRBV28 and TRBJ2-7; 7 bases map to TRBD1. The V gene's germline CDR1 is MDHEN and CDR2 SYDVKM. V shed 5 bases, J shed 3 bases, and the junction held 4 bases outside the gene matches. The CDR3 loop spans 13 amino acids. The DNA for the CDR3 is TGTGCCAGCAGTGTGGGACAGATCTACGAGCAGTACTTC. This codes for CASSVGQIYEQYF.

Details on this clonotype: One end of the junction varies from germline; a read error may be responsible. This chain uses TRBV3-1 with TRBJ1-5; no clear D. The CDR3 runs to 14 residues. The germline V gene has CDR1 LGHDT and CDR2 YNNKEL (reference sequence). The chain's CDR3 is CASSQEPGNRPQHF. The CDR3 DNA reads TGTGCCAGCAGCCAGGAACCGGGCAATCGGCCCCAGCATTTT.

The chain is built from TRBV20-1 and TRBJ2-7, with D uncertain. CDR3 length equals 12 residues. V lost 3 bases and J 3 bases, leaving 9 bases between the germline ends. Per the germline V gene, CDR1 is DFQATT and CDR2 is SNEGSKA (reference sequence). This CDR3 reads CSARNRVYEQYF. In DNA form, the CDR3 reads TGCAGTGCTAGGAACAGAGTCTACGAGCAGTACTTC.

V and J are TRBV5-1 and TRBJ2-7; the match to TRBD2 covers 8 bases. The germline V gene encodes CDR1 SGHRS and CDR2 YFSETQ. This CDR3 is 15 amino acids long. V trimming: 1 base; J trimming: 2 bases; junction bases outside the gene matches: 5. CDR3 in amino acids: CASSLSAGGTYEQYF. The CDR3 DNA follows: TGCGCCAGCAGCTTGAGCGCGGGGGGTACCTACGAGCAGTACTTC.

The chain has TRBV20-1 and TRBJ2-3; 15 bases agree with TRBD2. CDR3 size: 14 residues. CDR1 is DFQATT, CDR2 SNEGSKA, per germline (reference sequence). The junction had 1 base not matched to a gene; V was cut back by 5 bases and J by 4 bases. CDR3 in DNA: TGCAGTGCTGGACTAGCGGGAGGGGCAGATACGCAGTATTTT. This translates into CSAGLAGGADTQYF.

This chain connects TRBV4-3 to TRBJ2-7; the D gene is possibly TRBD1 (6 bases). The J call is in doubt because the DNA end fits TRBJ2-4 better. Germline assignment: CDR1 LGHNA and CDR2 YSLEER. The CDR3 extends over 14 amino acids. For the CDR3, the DNA is TGCGCCAGCAGCCAGGGACAAAGCGGAGACATTCAGTACTTC. Amino acid sequence: CASSQGQSGDIQYF.

The table lists this clonotype with a few counts. The chain has TRBV6-6 and TRBJ2-3; the D is unclear. V was trimmed by 7 bases and J by 0 bases, leaving 5 bases between them. The length of the CDR3 is 12 residues. The germline CDR1 and CDR2 sequences are MNHNY and SVGAGI (reference sequence). In DNA form, the CDR3 reads TGTGCCAGCACGATTAGCACAGATACGCAGTATTTT. Residues: CASTISTDTQYF.

This chain links TRBV29-1 with TRBJ1-2; D gene uncertain. Trimming cost V 2 bases and J 8 bases, with 15 bases left between them. Germline V gene data show CDR1 as SQVTM and CDR2 as ANQGSEA. This CDR3 has 13 residues. The DNA for the CDR3 is TGCAGCGTTGAAACTGGTTCGAAGGTCGGCTACACCTTC. Protein: CSVETGSKVGYTF.

This chain links TRBV4-2 with TRBJ2-1, with D possibly TRBD2 on 5 matching bases. Germline assignment: CDR1 LGHNA and CDR2 YNFKEQ. The CDR3 totals 14 residues. Trimming took 1 base from V and 7 from J, leaving 11 bases between them. The CDR3 coding sequence is TGTGCCAGCAGCCAAGTACTGCCGGGAAATGAGCAGTTCTTC. Translating it yields CASSQVLPGNEQFF.

The chain employs TRBV20-1 and TRBJ2-1; D may be TRBD1 (5 bases). Germline CDR1 is DFQATT and CDR2 is SNEGSKA (reference sequence). The length of the CDR3 is 14 residues. V dropped 3 bases and J dropped 2 bases, with 11 bases sitting between them. The CDR3 sequence is CSASSQGPYNEQFF. Here the CDR3 DNA reads TGCAGTGCTAGCAGTCAGGGCCCCTACAATGAGCAGTTCTTC.

In its sample, this clonotype was seen a few times. The chain recombines TRBV5-1 with TRBJ2-1; either TRBD1 or TRBD2 may fit D (5 bases each). Trimming shortened V by 6 bases and J by 3 bases, and 16 bases separated the two germline ends. Germline V lookup: CDR1 SGHRS, CDR2 YFSETQ. CDR3 length equals 15 residues. The CDR3 region is CASIRGGTDYNEQFF. Here the CDR3 DNA reads TGCGCCAGCATCCGGGGCGGCACCGACTACAATGAGCAGTTCTTC.